This passage covers 8 T cell receptor beta chains from one sample sequenced in a study of cytotoxic CD8 clonotypes in ibrutinib-treated CLL. Some clones are missing from TCRdb's copy, which holds only in-frame ones; the method was immunoSEQ multiplex PCR. Among about 200,000 clones listed, around 70% were seen once. This sample comprised PBMCs, obtained after 12 months of ibrutinib treatment. The receptors derive from a human donor with chronic lymphocytic leukemia.

The chain recombines TRBV9 with TRBJ2-7; 8 nucleotides agree with TRBD2. The CDR3 is 13 residues long. The germline gives CDR1 SGDLS, CDR2 YYNGEE. Trimming cost V 3 bases and J 3 bases; bases outside gene matches: 2. CDR3 sequence: CASSGGTSYEQYF. For the CDR3, the DNA is TGTGCCAGCAGCGGAGGGACTAGCTACGAGCAGTACTTC. The variable domain in full, with the rest retrieved from reference TRBV9 and TRBJ2-7, is DSGVTQTPKHLITATGQRVTLRCSPRSGDLSVYWYQQSLDQGLQFLIQYYNGEERAKGNILERFSAQQFPDLHSELNLSSLELGDSALYFCASSGGTSYEQYFGPGTRLTVT.

The chain joins TRBV23-1 to TRBJ1-5, with D uncertain. TRBV23-1 is reported as an ORF; its role is uncertain. V gave up 7 bases and J gave up 0 bases, with 10 bases separating them. The CDR3 contains 14 residues. The CDR3 reads CASIRRYSNQPQHF. The CDR3, as DNA: TGCGCCAGCATACGGCGTTATAGCAATCAGCCCCAGCATTTT.

J is TRBJ1-2 and V is TRBV11-2; TRBD1 matches 7 bases. The V and J ends lost 3 bases and 13 bases, in that order; junction bases with no gene match: 20. CDR1 and CDR2 from the germline V gene are SGHAT and FQNNGV. The CDR3 runs to 16 residues. The DNA for the CDR3 is TGTGCCAGCAGCTTGAGGGACAGAGCTAACTATGGCTATGTCACCTTC. Protein sequence: CASSLRDRANYGYVTF.

The V call is TRBV25-1, the J call TRBJ1-5; TRBD1 agrees at 7 bases. V lost 4 bases, J lost 12 bases, and 9 bases stayed unmatched. This CDR3 region has 13 residues. From germline, CDR1 is MGHDK and CDR2 SYGVNS. The CDR3 loop reads CASSGYRDSHQHF. As DNA, the CDR3 is TGTGCCAGCAGTGGGTACCGGGACAGCCACCAGCATTTT. The variable domain in full, completed from reference TRBV25-1 and TRBJ1-5, reads EADIYQTPRYLVIGTGKKITLECSQTMGHDKMYWYQQDPGMELHLIHYSYGVNSTEKGDLSSESTVSRIRTEHFPLTLESARPSHTSQYLCASSGYRDSHQHFGDGTRLSIL.

The chain recombines TRBV25-1 with TRBJ2-1; D may correspond to TRBD1 or TRBD2 (5 bases each). This CDR3 spans 14 amino acids. The V gene's germline CDR1 is MGHDK and CDR2 SYGVNS. V was trimmed by 3 bases and J by 8 bases, leaving 14 bases between them. The CDR3 here is CASSDSGGIDEQFF. CDR3 nucleotide sequence: TGTGCCAGCAGTGACTCTGGGGGAATCGATGAGCAGTTCTTC. The full variable domain, completed using reference TRBV25-1 and TRBJ2-1, is EADIYQTPRYLVIGTGKKITLECSQTMGHDKMYWYQQDPGMELHLIHYSYGVNSTEKGDLSSESTVSRIRTEHFPLTLESARPSHTSQYLCASSDSGGIDEQFFGPGTRLTVL.

The chain links TRBV9 to TRBJ1-2, with 7 positions matching TRBD1. CDR3 size: 17 residues. The J segment lost 6 bases and the V segment lost 4 bases, leaving 18 bases of the junction unmatched. In germline, CDR1 is SGDLS, CDR2 YYNGEE. The CDR3 loop is CASSPTGVFGTVHGYTF. CDR3 coding DNA: TGTGCCAGCAGCCCAACAGGGGTTTTTGGGACAGTCCATGGCTACACCTTC.

There are a few counts of this clone. The rearrangement links TRBV9 to TRBJ1-2; unclear D gene. CDR3 length: 12 amino acids. Germline V gene sequence: CDR1 SGDLS, CDR2 YYNGEE. Between the trimmed V and J ends, which lost 0 bases and 6 bases, there was a span of 6 bases. CDR3 in DNA: TGTGCCAGCAGCGTAGGGGCGGATGGCTACACCTTC. Its translation: CASSVGADGYTF.

The rearrangement links TRBV28 to TRBJ2-4, with D tentatively TRBD1 (7 bases). The germline V gene has CDR1 MDHEN and CDR2 SYDVKM. Deletions cut 6 bases from V and 1 base from J, with 16 bases between. The CDR3 runs to 16 residues. The CDR3 is CASSRGTASAKNIQYF. CDR3 DNA sequence: TGTGCCAGCAGCCGCGGGACAGCCTCCGCCAAAAACATTCAGTACTTC.